The subject of this entry is one TCR beta chain. Its antigen is undetermined. PCR employed 60 Vbeta and 13 Jbeta primers. The table came from immunoSEQ multiplex PCR; TCRdb's copy has only in-frame clones and leaves some out. This sample has about 96,000 clones, with roughly 79% found just once. The sample comes from a study of cytomegalovirus exposure and HLA in healthy donors. The overall study: Falling in the Caucasian-associated ancestry cluster were 81% of about 400 genotyped donors. Notes on the study in general: Testing in vitro showed three CMV-associated chains specific for CMV antigens. Previous analysis showed most TCR beta V segments were productive about 87% or about 30% of the time.

Between the trimmed V and J ends, which lost 1 base and 1 base, there was a span of 7 bases. Germline V lookup: CDR1 SGHVS, CDR2 FQNEAQ. This CDR3 contains 14 residues. The sequence was obtained from a female donor in good health and CMV-seropositive. The chain links TRBV7-8 to TRBJ1-1, with no clear D. The sample consisted of PBMCs. CDR3 DNA: TGTGCCAGCAGCTTAGTTGGAGGGAACACTGAAGCTTTCTTT. It yields the protein CASSLVGGNTEAFF.